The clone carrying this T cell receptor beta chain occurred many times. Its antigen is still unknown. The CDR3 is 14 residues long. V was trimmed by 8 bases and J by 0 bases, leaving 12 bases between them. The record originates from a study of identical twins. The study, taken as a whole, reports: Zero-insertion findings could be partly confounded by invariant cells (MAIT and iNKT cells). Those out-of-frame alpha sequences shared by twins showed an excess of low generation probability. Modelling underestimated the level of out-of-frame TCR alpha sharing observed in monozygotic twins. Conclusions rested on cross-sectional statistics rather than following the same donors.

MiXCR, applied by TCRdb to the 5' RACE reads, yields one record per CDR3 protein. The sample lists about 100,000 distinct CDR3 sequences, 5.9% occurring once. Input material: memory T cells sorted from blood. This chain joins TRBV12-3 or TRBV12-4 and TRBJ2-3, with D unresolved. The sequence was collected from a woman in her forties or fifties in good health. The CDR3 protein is CASREALSTDTQYF. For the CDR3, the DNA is TGTGCCAGCCGTGAAGCGCTGAGCACAGATACGCAGTATTTT.